Listed below are T cell receptor beta chains from one sample, sequenced in a study of early T cells in non-severe SARS-CoV-2 infection. TCRdb reprocessed the 5' RACE reads via MiXCR and lists one record per CDR3 protein. The data show roughly 25,000 distinct CDR3 sequences, around 3.9% seen once. Input material: whole blood. Receptor source: an adult who was a healthcare worker with PCR-confirmed SARS-CoV-2 infection or an uninfected control (not recorded which). Both conserved end residues are part of each CDR3. A D gene is named only where the DNA matches it firmly. A row's size may be missing; if present it is once, few, many or a size class.

many	TRBV9	14	TRBJ2-5	.	CASSVDTGQETQYF	TGTGCCAGCAGCGTAGACACAGGGCAAGAGACCCAGTACTTC
.	TRBV20-1	14	TRBJ1-6	.	CSARAGANNSPLHF	TGCAGTGCTAGAGCAGGGGCTAATAATTCACCCCTCCACTTT
many	TRBV14	12	TRBJ2-1	.	CASSSTSPFEFF	TGTGCCAGCAGCTCTACTAGCCCCTTCGAGTTCTTC
many	TRBV28	17	TRBJ2-7	.	CASSRLPLRGQDYEQYF	TGTGCCAGCAGCCGCCTACCCCTAAGGGGACAAGACTACGAGCAGTACTTC
many	TRBV29-1	11	TRBJ1-2	.	CSVEVNYGYTF	TGCAGCGTTGAAGTTAACTATGGCTACACCTTC
many	TRBV28	15	TRBJ2-7	TRBD2	CASSLAGVPPREQYF	TGTGCCAGCAGCCTGGCGGGAGTCCCCCCCCGCGAGCAGTACTTC
many	TRBV12-3/TRBV12-4	15	TRBJ1-6	.	CASTMGGGNNSPLHF	TGTGCCAGCACTATGGGGGGCGGAAATAATTCACCCCTCCACTTT
many	TRBV7-2	11	TRBJ2-1	.	CASSIYNEQFF	TGTGCCAGCAGCATTTACAATGAGCAGTTCTTC
few	TRBV6-2/TRBV6-3	16	TRBJ2-7	TRBD1	CASSYRRQGRSYEQYF	TGTGCCAGCAGTTACCGGAGACAGGGAAGATCCTACGAGCAGTACTTC
many	TRBV20-1	11	TRBJ2-7	TRBD2	CSVTSAYEQYF	TGCAGTGTGACTAGCGCCTACGAGCAGTACTTC
many	TRBV5-4	13	TRBJ2-4	.	CASSLAAEDIQYF	TGTGCCAGCAGCTTGGCAGCAGAGGACATTCAGTACTTC
many	TRBV12-3/TRBV12-4	12	TRBJ2-7	.	CASSLGLYEQYF	TGTGCCAGCAGTTTAGGCCTGTACGAGCAGTACTTC
medium-sized	TRBV29-1	13	TRBJ2-1	TRBD2	CSGKGLAGDEQFF	TGCAGCGGGAAAGGACTAGCGGGAGATGAGCAGTTCTTC
many	TRBV29-1	12	TRBJ2-7	TRBD1	CSVGGQGGEQYF	TGCAGCGTTGGTGGACAGGGAGGCGAGCAGTACTTC
few	TRBV4-1	14	TRBJ1-1	.	CASSQVPGQSEAFF	TGCGCCAGCAGCCAAGTTCCCGGACAGTCTGAAGCTTTCTTT
many	TRBV10-2	14	TRBJ1-2	.	CASKGQGSSNGYTF	TGCGCCAGCAAGGGCCAGGGGTCCTCCAATGGCTACACCTTC
many	TRBV29-1	14	TRBJ2-1	TRBD2	CSAMGLAGGNEQFF	TGCAGCGCTATGGGACTAGCGGGAGGCAATGAGCAGTTCTTC
many	TRBV14	13	TRBJ2-2	.	CASSQSIGGELFF	TGTGCCAGCAGCCAATCCATTGGCGGGGAGCTGTTTTTT
many	TRBV20-1	14	TRBJ2-1	.	CSARLPLRNNEQFF	TGCAGTGCAAGACTCCCCCTTAGGAACAATGAGCAGTTCTTC
.	TRBV2	13	TRBJ1-1	.	CASTRGADTEAFF	TGTGCCAGCACCCGAGGGGCGGACACTGAAGCTTTCTTT